A selection of T cell receptor beta chains follows, all from one sample in a study of blood T cells in healthy people across ages. From the 5' RACE reads, TCRdb called clonotypes with MiXCR, one entry per CDR3 protein. The repertoire holds a few hundred thousand distinct CDR3 sequences, approximately 51% seen once, with approximately 51% in the top ten. The material sequenced was blood. Source of these receptors: a man in his 60s in good health. CDR3s include the opening cysteine and the closing phenylalanine or tryptophan. A D gene is named only where the DNA matches it firmly. Size values are once, few and many counts, or a class for expanded clones, and some rows have none.

D gene	V gene	clone size	J gene	CDR3 DNA	CDR3 protein
-	TRBV6-2/TRBV6-3	few	TRBJ2-3	TGTGCCAGCAGTTACCGTCGGGATACGCAGTATTTT	CASSYRRDTQYF
-	TRBV20-1	few	TRBJ2-1	TGCAGTGCTAGAGACTATGGGGGGAAGTACAATGAGCAGTTCTTC	CSARDYGGKYNEQFF
TRBD1	TRBV20-1	-	TRBJ2-7	TGCGGTGCTAGGGGACAGGGGGCGCGATACGAGCAGTACTTC	CGARGQGARYEQYF
-	TRBV6-6	-	TRBJ2-1	TGTGCCAGCAGTCCGAACCGTGAGCAGTTCTTC	CASSPNREQFF
-	TRBV5-1	-	TRBJ2-4	TGCGCCAGCAGCTTGGGTGCAGGGACCAAAAACATTCAGTACTTC	CASSLGAGTKNIQYF
TRBD1	TRBV27	-	TRBJ2-6	TGTGCTAGACCAGGGGGCGACCCTGGGGCCAACGTCCTGACTTTC	CARPGGDPGANVLTF
TRBD2	TRBV29-1	-	TRBJ2-7	TGCAGCGCCGCGGGACTAGCGGGAGCATTTAGGAGCTACGAGCAGTACTTC	CSAAGLAGAFRSYEQYF
TRBD2	TRBV20-1	once	TRBJ2-7	TGCAGTGCTAGACCTCCTAGCGGGGTATGGGCGCGCTACGAGCAGTACTTC	CSARPPSGVWARYEQYF
-	TRBV5-1	-	TRBJ2-5	TGCGCCAGCACCCGACAGGAGACCCAAGAGACCCAGTACTTC	CASTRQETQETQYF
-	TRBV28	few	TRBJ2-3	TGTGCCAGCAGTTTATGGAAGGGGACCTCAGATACGCAGTATTTT	CASSLWKGTSDTQYF
-	TRBV29-1	few	TRBJ2-7	TGCAGCGTTGCCCTGCGGGGAAAGCACGAGCAGTACTTC	CSVALRGKHEQYF
TRBD1	TRBV28	-	TRBJ2-7	TGTGCCAGCAGCCCCATCCCGAGGACAGGGTTGTGCGAGCAGTACTTC	CASSPIPRTGLCEQYF
TRBD2	TRBV20-1	-	TRBJ2-3	TGCAGTGCTACCTTGTGGCGGGAGGGCGGGGGAGATACGCAGTATTTT	CSATLWREGGGDTQYF
-	TRBV5-1	-	TRBJ2-6	TGCGCCAGCAGCTTGGGACAGGAGGCTGGGGCCAACGTCCTGACTTTC	CASSLGQEAGANVLTF
TRBD2	TRBV5-6	-	TRBJ2-1	TGTGCCAGCAGCTCGGGGACTAGCGGGAGTCCGTTACGGAATGAGCAGTTCTTC	CASSSGTSGSPLRNEQFF
-	TRBV10-1	-	TRBJ2-3	TGCGCCAGCAGTGAGTCGGGAGGTCCAGATACGCAGTATTTT	CASSESGGPDTQYF
-	TRBV2	-	TRBJ1-2	TGTGCCAGCAGTGACGGCAAAGTTCACTATGGCTACACCTTC	CASSDGKVHYGYTF
-	TRBV6-5	-	TRBJ1-1	TGTGCCAGCAGTGACGTAGACAGACAAGGAGCTTTCTTT	CASSDVDRQGAFF
-	TRBV30	-	TRBJ2-3	TGTGCCGGGCAATCAGGAGATACGCAGTATTTT	CAGQSGDTQYF
-	TRBV7-9	-	TRBJ2-7	TGTGCCAGCAGCCCCGGTTCCACGGCCTACGAGCAGTACTTC	CASSPGSTAYEQYF
TRBD2	TRBV5-1	-	TRBJ2-1	TGCGCCAGCAGCTATAGCGGGGTTACCTACAATGAGCAGTTCTTC	CASSYSGVTYNEQFF
-	TRBV7-2	-	TRBJ1-2	TGTGCCAGCAGCTTAGCCCAGGCGTCCTATGGCTACACCTTC	CASSLAQASYGYTF
-	TRBV9	few	TRBJ2-5	TGTGCCAGCAGCGTAGACCGGGACCCTTACAATGAGCAGTACTTC	CASSVDRDPYNEQYF
-	TRBV14	once	TRBJ2-1	TGTGCCAGCAGCCTCCGGGGTCCTTCCTACAATGAGCGGTTCTTC	CASSLRGPSYNERFF
-	TRBV20-1	-	TRBJ2-7	TGCAGTGCTAGAGATTTGTACGGTCCAGGCACCTACGAGCAGTACTTC	CSARDLYGPGTYEQYF
-	TRBV5-6	-	TRBJ2-3	TGTGCCAGCAGCTGGATCGGGGTAGATACGCAGTATTTT	CASSWIGVDTQYF
-	TRBV9	-	TRBJ2-5	TGTGCCAGCAGCGTAGCTGGGGAGACCCAGTACTTC	CASSVAGETQYF
-	TRBV25-1	-	TRBJ1-5	TGTGCCAGCAGTGAGGCGACGGTGAATCAGCCCCAGCATTTT	CASSEATVNQPQHF
-	TRBV12-3/TRBV12-4	-	TRBJ2-7	TGTGCCAGCAGTTTAGCGACGGGGTCCCCCTACGAGCAGTACTTC	CASSLATGSPYEQYF
TRBD1	TRBV11-1	-	TRBJ1-2	TGTGCCAGCAGCGAACGACAGGGAGAAAGTTCCGGCTACACCTTC	CASSERQGESSGYTF
TRBD1	TRBV7-2	-	TRBJ2-1	TGTGCCAGCAGCCTGCGCGGGACAGGTTTCTACGAGCAGTTCTTC	CASSLRGTGFYEQFF
-	TRBV20-1	-	TRBJ1-2	TGCAGTGCTAGAGCCCAGGGGACCCATGGCTACACCTTC	CSARAQGTHGYTF
TRBD1	TRBV29-1	few	TRBJ2-3	TGCAGCGTTGAAGAGGGCCGGGACAGGGGGACAGATACGCAGTATTTT	CSVEEGRDRGTDTQYF
-	TRBV14	many	TRBJ1-1	TGTGCCAGCAGCCAAGCCAGGGTCGGGTTTGGAGCTGAAGCTTTCTTT	CASSQARVGFGAEAFF
-	TRBV12-3/TRBV12-4	once	TRBJ2-1	TGTGCCAGCAGTTTGTTAGCGGAAGGGGGCAATGAGCAGTTCTTC	CASSLLAEGGNEQFF
TRBD1	TRBV18	-	TRBJ2-5	TGTGCCAGCTCACCCCTGAGGGACAGGGCAGCGGAGACCCAGTACTTC	CASSPLRDRAAETQYF
-	TRBV7-9	once	TRBJ2-3	TGTGCCAGCAGCCCGAGGTGGGCCAACACAGATACGCAGTATTTT	CASSPRWANTDTQYF
-	TRBV6-2/TRBV6-3	few	TRBJ2-3	TGTGCCAGCAGTTACCAGACAGGCGTTAGAGATACGCAGTATTTT	CASSYQTGVRDTQYF
TRBD1	TRBV7-8	-	TRBJ1-2	TGTGCCAGCAGCTTAGGGCAGGGGGCGTCGGGTGGCTACATCTTC	CASSLGQGASGGYIF
TRBD1	TRBV20-1	once	TRBJ1-1	TGCAGTGCTCGCTACCAGGGGGGCCCCACTGAAGCTTTCTTT	CSARYQGGPTEAFF
-	TRBV6-2/TRBV6-3	few	TRBJ2-3	TGTGCCAGCAGTTACTCAATGGGGTTTGGTACGCAGTATTTT	CASSYSMGFGTQYF
-	TRBV30	-	TRBJ1-4	TGTGCCTTTACCGGGCCGAATGAAAAACTGTTTTTT	CAFTGPNEKLFF
-	TRBV2	-	TRBJ1-1	TGTGCCAGCAGGGTAGAGGCTGAAGCTTTCTTT	CASRVEAEAFF
TRBD1	TRBV28	few	TRBJ1-2	TGTGCCAGCAGTTTTTGGTCCGGACAGGGAAGGAATGGCTACACCTTC	CASSFWSGQGRNGYTF
TRBD2	TRBV20-1	few	TRBJ2-1	TGCAGTGCCGTAGCGGGTCAGAGCTCCTACAATGAGCAGTTCTTC	CSAVAGQSSYNEQFF
TRBD2	TRBV11-2	-	TRBJ2-3	TGTGCCAGCAGCTTGGGAAGGACTAGCTTCGCAGATACGCAGTATTTT	CASSLGRTSFADTQYF
-	TRBV20-1	few	TRBJ2-7	TGCAGTGCTAGGACCCACGAGGGGGGGTCGGTGCAGTACTTC	CSARTHEGGSVQYF
TRBD2	TRBV25-1	-	TRBJ2-5	TGTGCCAGCAGTGAATATAGCGGGGGCCGTAATGAGCAGTACTTC	CASSEYSGGRNEQYF
TRBD1	TRBV18	-	TRBJ2-7	TGTGCCAGCTCACCAAGGGACAGAGACGAGCAGTACTTC	CASSPRDRDEQYF
-	TRBV4-3	many	TRBJ2-6	TGCGCCAGCAGCCAAGCGACAGGCCCCGGATGGGCCAACGTCCTGACTTTC	CASSQATGPGWANVLTF
TRBD2	TRBV6-5	-	TRBJ2-1	TGTGCCAGCAGTTACGGAGCGGGAGGACGCTATGAGCAGTTCTTC	CASSYGAGGRYEQFF
TRBD2	TRBV9	-	TRBJ2-1	TGTGCCAGCAGCGTAGCTCCTGGGCTAGCGGGAGCAGATGAGCAGTTCTTC	CASSVAPGLAGADEQFF
TRBD2	TRBV25-1	many	TRBJ2-5	TGTGCCAGCAGTGAACCGGGGGGGAGCGGGGAGACCCAGTACTTC	CASSEPGGSGETQYF